The 10 T cell receptor beta chains below all came from one sample that was sequenced in a study of blood T cells in healthy people across ages. Next came a second PCR, run for about 6 to 11 cycles, which used a sample-barcoded 5' primer along with a J-beta primer mix. TCRdb recomputed calls from the 5' RACE reads with MiXCR, one row per CDR3 protein. This table holds about 620,000 distinct CDR3 sequences, approximately 52% found once. Sequencing was done on a sample of blood. These receptor sequences come from a woman of 80 years or more in good health.

The rearrangement uses TRBV10-3 and TRBJ2-3; TRBD2 is a possible D gene (5 bases). This CDR3 is 15 amino acids long. Trimming left V 11 bases short and J 6 bases short, with 24 bases between. Germline CDR1 and CDR2: ENHRY and SYGVKD. The CDR3, as DNA: TGTGCCGCCACTCGGGGAAAACAGCCCGGGGATACGCAGTATTTT. As protein: CAATRGKQPGDTQYF.

The chain is built from TRBV29-1 and TRBJ2-2; the D gene could be TRBD1 or TRBD2 (6 bases each). Germline V gene sequence: CDR1 SQVTM, CDR2 ANQGSEA. The V end was cut by 5 bases, the J end by 9 bases, with 19 bases between. The CDR3 spans 14 residues. The chain's CDR3 is CSVLPSGGIRELFF. Written as DNA, the CDR3 is TGCAGCGTTCTCCCCTCCGGGGGCATCAGGGAGCTGTTTTTT.

J is TRBJ2-5 and V is TRBV29-1, with 12 bases lining up with TRBD1. The DNA end is a closer match to TRBJ2-7, so the J assignment may be wrong. The CDR3 has 15 residues. CDR1 and CDR2 (germline): SQVTM, ANQGSEA. CDR3 sequence reads: CSVEERGDRGREQYF. In nucleotides, the CDR3 is TGCAGCGTTGAAGAACGAGGGGACAGGGGGCGCGAGCAGTACTTC.

J is TRBJ2-1 and V is TRBV6-6; 8 bases are a match to TRBD1. The germline V gene has CDR1 MNHNY and CDR2 SVGAGI (reference sequence). The junction had 7 bases not matched to a gene; V was cut back by 7 bases and J by 5 bases. The CDR3 has 14 residues. CDR3 in amino acids: CASKDRVEDNEQFF. The CDR3 DNA sequence: TGTGCCAGCAAGGACAGGGTAGAGGACAATGAGCAGTTCTTC.

The rearrangement joins TRBV28 to TRBJ1-1; D may be TRBD1 (5 bases). The CDR3 is made up of 13 amino acids. Germline V gene sequence: CDR1 MDHEN, CDR2 SYDVKM. The V end lost 5 bases, the J end lost 5 bases, and 12 bases lay between the germline ends. The CDR3 coding sequence is TGTGCCAGCAGTGCCACAGGAAGGACTGAAGCTTTCTTT. Translation: CASSATGRTEAFF.

This clonotype was seen repeatedly, ten times or more. The genes are TRBV20-1 and TRBJ2-1, with 11 bases identical to TRBD2. Germline-derived CDR1 and CDR2 are DFQATT and SNEGSKA (reference sequence). The CDR3 is 13 amino acids. The J segment lost 2 bases and the V segment lost 7 bases, leaving 1 base of the junction unmatched. Here the CDR3 DNA reads TGCAGTGGACTAGCGGGGACCTACAATGAGCAGTTCTTC. This encodes CSGLAGTYNEQFF.

This clonotype was picked up many times. The J gene is TRBJ2-3, the V gene TRBV5-6; the D gene is possibly TRBD1 (5 bases). The length of the CDR3 is 13 residues. V was shortened by 4 bases and J by 5 bases, with 11 bases between the two germline ends. Per germline, CDR1 SGHDT and CDR2 YYEEEE. CDR3 nucleotides: TGTGCCAGCAGCCATGGGGCGGAAGATACGCAGTATTTT. It translates to CASSHGAEDTQYF.

This clonotype has just one count. This chain joins TRBV18 and TRBJ2-5; D gene uncertain. CDR3 length: 13 residues. V gave up 2 bases and J gave up 4 bases, with 8 bases separating them. Germline V gene data show CDR1 as KGHSH and CDR2 as LQKENI. CDR3 bases: TGTGCCAGCTCACCAGAAGGGCGAGAGACCCAGTACTTC. This codes for CASSPEGRETQYF.

This clonotype was found once. V and J are TRBV5-1 and TRBJ2-7, with unresolved D. The J call may not be correct, given that the DNA end is closer to TRBJ2-5. Germline CDR1 reads SGHRS; CDR2 reads YFSETQ. The CDR3 contains 14 residues. The CDR3 region is CASSLAGQRKTQYF. Written as DNA, the CDR3 is TGCGCCAGCAGCTTGGCCGGTCAACGGAAGACCCAGTACTTC.

The rearrangement joins TRBV28 to TRBJ2-5; D ambiguous. The end of the DNA aligns better with TRBJ2-7, so the J call may be wrong. There are 12 residues in the CDR3. The germline V gene encodes CDR1 MDHEN and CDR2 SYDVKM. Here the CDR3 DNA reads TGTGCCAGCAGTTTACGAAGAAACGAGCAGTACTTC. It codes for CASSLRRNEQYF.